Listed below are T cell receptor beta chains from one sample, sequenced in a study of blood T cell repertoires in COVID-19. Produced via immunoSEQ multiplex PCR; TCRdb's table is partial and in-frame only. The data contain around 260,000 clones, 80% to 90% of them singletons. The sample comprised peripheral blood. These TCRs come from a man aged 60 to 75 with acute or convalescent COVID-19. The CDR3 runs from the conserved cysteine through the conserved F or W. A D gene is named only where the DNA matches it firmly. Clone size is given for some rows only: seen once, a few or many times, or a class if the clone is expanded.

d_call	clone_size	v_call	cdr3_length	j_call	cdr3_aa	cdr3_nt
.	.	TRBV28	17	TRBJ1-2	CASSLETGGGVNYGYTF	TGTGCCAGCAGTTTAGAGACGGGGGGTGGGGTTAACTATGGCTACACCTTC
TRBD2	once	TRBV5-1	15	TRBJ2-3	CASQRGVAITDTQYF	TGCGCCAGCCAACGGGGGGTTGCAATCACAGATACGCAGTATTTT
TRBD2	once	TRBV7-7	17	TRBJ2-2	CASSLAPSGMNTGELFF	TGTGCTAGCAGCTTGGCGCCTAGCGGGATGAACACCGGGGAGCTGTTTTTT
TRBD2	once	TRBV7-3	19	TRBJ2-1	CASSTTSPGTSGSVNEQFF	TGTGCCAGCAGCACTACTTCTCCGGGGACTAGCGGGAGTGTAAATGAGCAGTTCTTC
.	.	TRBV27	13	TRBJ2-5	CASSRSATETQYF	TGTGCCAGCAGTCGTTCCGCTACCGAGACCCAGTACTTC
TRBD1	.	TRBV5-1	14	TRBJ2-7	CASTKDRGAYEQYF	TGCGCCAGCACAAAGGACAGGGGGGCCTACGAGCAGTACTTC
TRBD1	.	TRBV11-2	16	TRBJ2-7	CASSLELQGGGYEQYF	TGTGCCAGCAGCTTAGAGTTACAGGGGGGCGGCTACGAGCAGTACTTC
.	.	TRBV3-1/TRBV3-2	12	TRBJ2-5	CASSQDFREPYF	TGTGCCAGCAGCCAAGATTTCCGCGAACCCTACTTC
TRBD2	.	TRBV6-1	17	TRBJ2-5	CASSDSAGTSRTETQYF	TGTGCCAGCAGTGATTCTGCCGGGACTAGTAGGACGGAGACCCAGTACTTC
.	.	TRBV5-1	16	TRBJ2-7	CASTPRDQGSSYEQYF	TGCGCCAGCACCCCACGGGACCAGGGGAGCTCCTACGAGCAGTACTTC
.	.	TRBV30	14	TRBJ1-1	CAWGDFPMNTEAFF	TGTGCCTGGGGGGACTTTCCGATGAACACTGAAGCTTTCTTT
TRBD2	few	TRBV7-9	14	TRBJ2-2	CASSSRGGTGELFF	TGTGCCAGCAGCTCCCGGGGGGGGACCGGGGAGCTGTTTTTT
TRBD2	.	TRBV7-3	15	TRBJ2-1	CASSSRGDPNNEQFF	TGTGCCAGCAGCTCCCGGGGGGACCCAAACAATGAGCAGTTCTTC
.	few	TRBV2	15	TRBJ1-2	CASSETGTFSYGYTF	TGTGCCAGCAGTGAAACAGGGACATTTAGTTATGGCTACACCTTC
.	.	TRBV3-1/TRBV3-2	14	TRBJ2-1	CASSRTPSYNEQFF	TGTGCCAGCTCCAGGACACCATCCTACAATGAGCAGTTCTTC
.	once	TRBV5-1	12	TRBJ2-7	CASSLGGYEQYF	TGCGCCAGCAGCTTAGGGGGCTACGAGCAGTACTTC
.	.	TRBV29-1	13	TRBJ2-7	CSVESGLINEQYF	TGCAGCGTCGAGAGCGGTCTGATAAACGAGCAGTACTTC
TRBD1	.	TRBV18	15	TRBJ2-7	CASSLLRQGIYEQYF	TGTGCCAGCTCACTCCTAAGACAGGGTATCTACGAGCAGTACTTC
.	.	TRBV27	18	TRBJ2-7	CASSFRPGMGGGSYEQYF	TGTGCCAGCAGTTTCCGGCCAGGGATGGGTGGTGGGTCCTACGAGCAGTACTTC
.	.	TRBV5-4	14	TRBJ1-3	CASSLQGTGNTIYF	TGTGCCAGCAGCTTACAGGGAACTGGAAACACCATATATTTT
.	.	TRBV3-1/TRBV3-2	13	TRBJ1-1	CASSSQGGTEAFF	TGTGCCAGCAGCTCACAGGGTGGGACTGAAGCTTTCTTT
TRBD2	once	TRBV7-6	17	TRBJ2-1	CASSSRTSGGSYNEQFF	TGTGCCAGCAGCTCTAGGACTAGCGGGGGCAGTTACAATGAGCAGTTCTTC
.	.	TRBV5-1	14	TRBJ1-5	CASSLTAVNQPQHF	TGCGCCAGCAGCTTGACAGCCGTCAATCAGCCCCAGCATTTT
TRBD1	.	TRBV20-1	11	TRBJ2-1	CSAPQGAAEFF	TGCAGTGCCCCCCAGGGGGCGGCAGAGTTCTTC
TRBD1	.	TRBV6-5	14	TRBJ1-2	CASSRGQGSAGYTF	TGTGCCAGCAGTCGCGGACAGGGATCGGCTGGCTACACCTTC
TRBD2	.	TRBV19	18	TRBJ2-5	CASSPRTSGGTFQETQYF	TGTGCCAGTAGTCCCAGGACTAGCGGGGGGACCTTTCAAGAGACCCAGTACTTC
TRBD2	.	TRBV28	16	TRBJ2-5	CASSLGLAGGQETQYF	TGTGCCAGCAGTTTGGGGCTAGCGGGAGGTCAGGAGACCCAGTACTTC
.	.	TRBV7-8	18	TRBJ2-7	CASSLKGWGGTVSYEQYF	TGTGCCAGCAGCTTAAAAGGGTGGGGCGGGACAGTCTCCTACGAGCAGTACTTC
TRBD2	.	TRBV4-1	16	TRBJ2-2	CASSQAGLAGAGELFF	TGCGCCAGCAGCCAAGCGGGACTAGCGGGAGCCGGGGAGCTGTTTTTT
.	.	TRBV18	15	TRBJ1-1	CASSEWQGTNTEAFF	TGTGCCAGCTCAGAATGGCAGGGAACGAACACTGAAGCTTTCTTT
.	.	TRBV18	12	TRBJ2-7	CASSPTEYEQYF	TGTGCCAGCTCCCCGACAGAATACGAGCAGTACTTC
.	few	TRBV9	14	TRBJ1-2	CASSPPGRAYGYTF	TGTGCCAGCAGCCCCCCCGGCAGGGCGTATGGCTACACCTTC
TRBD2	few	TRBV19	19	TRBJ2-1	CASSTHQTHRLAAVNEQFF	TGTGCCAGTAGTACTCACCAAACCCATCGACTAGCGGCTGTGAATGAGCAGTTCTTC
.	.	TRBV18	15	TRBJ2-3	CASSKSIYDTDTQYF	TGTGCCAGCTCCAAGAGCATTTACGACACAGATACGCAGTATTTT
TRBD1	once	TRBV6-1	15	TRBJ1-2	CASSEVRGQGHGYTF	TGTGCCAGCAGTGAAGTACGGGGACAGGGCCATGGCTACACCTTC
.	.	TRBV7-2	15	TRBJ1-3	CASSLGQSSGNTIYF	TGTGCCAGCAGCTTAGGACAGAGCTCTGGAAACACCATATATTTT
.	.	TRBV6-6	14	TRBJ2-5	CATGSLGSGETQYF	TGTGCCACAGGTTCGCTCGGGAGTGGGGAGACCCAGTACTTC
TRBD2	few	TRBV15	20	TRBJ2-1	CATSSGARPGLAISYNEQFF	TGTGCCACCAGCAGTGGGGCAAGACCGGGACTAGCGATCTCCTACAATGAGCAGTTCTTC
TRBD1	.	TRBV10-3	15	TRBJ2-7	CAISETDRGAYEQYF	TGTGCCATCAGTGAGACGGACAGGGGGGCCTACGAGCAGTACTTC
.	.	TRBV30	15	TRBJ1-6	CAWTLTGRVDSPLHF	TGTGCCTGGACCCTAACAGGGAGGGTTGATTCACCCCTCCACTTT
.	.	TRBV5-4	14	TRBJ2-2	CASRAGSNTGELFF	TGTGCCAGCAGGGCGGGGTCGAACACCGGGGAGCTGTTTTTT
.	.	TRBV28	13	TRBJ2-7	CASTRSGGAEQYF	TGTGCCAGCACCAGATCGGGGGGCGCCGAGCAGTACTTC
.	.	TRBV6-5	12	TRBJ1-2	CASNSQGYGYTF	TGTGCCAGCAATTCACAGGGATATGGCTACACCTTC
TRBD1	.	TRBV6-5	16	TRBJ1-5	CASSYSWDRGNQPQHF	TGTGCCAGCAGTTACTCGTGGGACAGGGGAAATCAGCCCCAGCATTTT
.	.	TRBV5-1	16	TRBJ1-3	CASSFTITGSGNTIYF	TGCGCCAGCAGCTTTACCATCACAGGGTCTGGAAACACCATATATTTT